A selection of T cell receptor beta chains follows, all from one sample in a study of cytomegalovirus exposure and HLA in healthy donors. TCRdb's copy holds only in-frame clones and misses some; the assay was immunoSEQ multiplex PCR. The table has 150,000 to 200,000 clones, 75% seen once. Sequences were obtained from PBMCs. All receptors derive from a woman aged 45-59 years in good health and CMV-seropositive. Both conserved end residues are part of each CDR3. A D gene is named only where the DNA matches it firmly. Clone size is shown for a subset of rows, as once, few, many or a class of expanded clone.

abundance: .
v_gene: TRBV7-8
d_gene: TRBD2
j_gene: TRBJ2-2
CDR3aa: CASSLKAGGNTGELFF
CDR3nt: TGTGCCAGCAGCTTAAAAGCGGGGGGGAACACCGGGGAGCTGTTTTTT

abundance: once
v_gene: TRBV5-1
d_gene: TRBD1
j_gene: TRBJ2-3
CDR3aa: CASSPGQGGSDTQYF
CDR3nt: TGCGCCAGCAGCCCGGGACAGGGTGGTTCAGATACGCAGTATTTT

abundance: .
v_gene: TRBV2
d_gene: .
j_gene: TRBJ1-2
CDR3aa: CASRLGSTNYGYTF
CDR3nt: TGTGCCAGCAGATTAGGGAGCACTAACTATGGCTACACCTTC

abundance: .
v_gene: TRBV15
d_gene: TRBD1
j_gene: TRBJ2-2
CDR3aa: CATRKDRDTGELFF
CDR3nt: TGTGCCACCCGAAAGGACAGGGACACCGGGGAGCTGTTTTTT

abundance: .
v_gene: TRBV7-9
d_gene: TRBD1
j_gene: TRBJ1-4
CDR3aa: CASSLGGVRGKEKLFF
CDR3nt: TGTGCCAGCAGCTTAGGAGGGGTCAGGGGGAAGGAAAAACTGTTTTTT

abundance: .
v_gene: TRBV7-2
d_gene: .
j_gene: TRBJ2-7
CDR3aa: CASSLAQGTTYEQYF
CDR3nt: TGTGCCAGCAGCTTAGCCCAGGGGACGACCTACGAGCAGTACTTC

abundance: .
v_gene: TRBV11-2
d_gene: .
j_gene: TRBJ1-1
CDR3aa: CASSKGGRNTEAFF
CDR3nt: TGTGCCAGCAGCAAAGGAGGTCGGAACACTGAAGCTTTCTTT

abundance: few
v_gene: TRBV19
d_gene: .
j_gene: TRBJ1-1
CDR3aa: CASSIVRRGYRNTEAFF
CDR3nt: TGTGCCAGTAGTATTGTACGTCGGGGATATCGTAACACTGAAGCTTTCTTT

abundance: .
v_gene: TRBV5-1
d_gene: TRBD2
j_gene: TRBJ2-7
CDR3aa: CASSLGPSGAAYEQYF
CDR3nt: TGCGCCAGCAGCTTGGGACCCAGCGGGGCGGCCTACGAGCAGTACTTC

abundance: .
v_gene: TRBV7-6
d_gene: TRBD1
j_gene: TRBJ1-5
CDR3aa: CASSLETGWDQPQHF
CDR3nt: TGTGCCAGCAGCTTAGAGACAGGGTGGGATCAGCCCCAGCATTTT

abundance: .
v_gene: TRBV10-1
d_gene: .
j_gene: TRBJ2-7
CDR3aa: CASSDYSPLTGPGEQYF
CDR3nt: TGCGCCAGCAGTGACTATTCCCCGCTTACAGGGCCTGGGGAGCAGTACTTC

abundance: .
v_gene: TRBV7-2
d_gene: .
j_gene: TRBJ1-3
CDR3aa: CASSASISHGNTIYF
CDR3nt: TGTGCCAGCAGCGCTAGTATTAGCCATGGAAACACCATATATTTT

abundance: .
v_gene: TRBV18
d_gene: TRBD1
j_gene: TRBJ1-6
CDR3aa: CASSPSTGTGTHNSPLHF
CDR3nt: TGTGCCAGCTCACCCTCGACTGGGACAGGGACCCATAATTCACCCCTCCACTTT

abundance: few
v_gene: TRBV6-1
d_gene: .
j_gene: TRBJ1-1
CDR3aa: CASSAPLFAFF
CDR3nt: TGTGCCAGCAGTGCCCCCCTGTTTGCTTTCTTT

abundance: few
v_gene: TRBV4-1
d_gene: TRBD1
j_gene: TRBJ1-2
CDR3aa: CASSPTGGIYGYTF
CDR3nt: TGCGCCAGCAGCCCGACAGGGGGTATCTATGGCTACACCTTC

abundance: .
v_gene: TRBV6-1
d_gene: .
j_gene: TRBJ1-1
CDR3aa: CASRKQGGGYTEAFF
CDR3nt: TGTGCCAGCAGGAAGCAAGGGGGGGGGTACACTGAAGCTTTCTTT

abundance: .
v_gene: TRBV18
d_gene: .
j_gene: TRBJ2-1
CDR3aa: CASSPELVYNEQFF
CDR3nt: TGTGCCAGCTCACCCGAGCTCGTATACAATGAGCAGTTCTTC

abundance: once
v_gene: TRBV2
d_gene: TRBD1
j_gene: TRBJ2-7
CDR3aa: CASRQGAFSEQYF
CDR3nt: TGTGCCAGCAGGCAGGGGGCGTTCTCCGAGCAGTACTTC

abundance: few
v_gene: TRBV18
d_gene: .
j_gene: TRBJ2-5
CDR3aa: CASSPAPQETQYF
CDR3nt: TGTGCCAGCTCACCGGCCCCCCAAGAGACCCAGTACTTC

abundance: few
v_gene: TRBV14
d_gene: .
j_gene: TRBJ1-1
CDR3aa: CASSQDPSKSGETEAFF
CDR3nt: TGTGCCAGCAGCCAAGATCCCTCAAAATCAGGGGAAACTGAAGCTTTCTTT

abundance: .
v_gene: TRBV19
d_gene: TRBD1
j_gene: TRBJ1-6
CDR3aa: CASSGQVSPLHF
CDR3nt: TGTGCCAGTAGCGGACAGGTTTCACCCCTCCACTTT

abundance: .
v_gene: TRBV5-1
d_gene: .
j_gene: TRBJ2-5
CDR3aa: CASSLDGRGTETQYF
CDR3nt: TGCGCCAGCAGCTTGGATGGCAGGGGTACAGAGACCCAGTACTTC

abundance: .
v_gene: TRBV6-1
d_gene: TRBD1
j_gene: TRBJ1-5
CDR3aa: CASSEADRGQPQHF
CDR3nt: TGTGCCAGCAGTGAAGCGGACAGGGGGCAGCCCCAGCATTTT

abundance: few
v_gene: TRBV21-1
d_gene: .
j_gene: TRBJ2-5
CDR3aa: CASSKAGETQYF
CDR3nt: TGTGCCAGCAGCAAAGCCGGGGAGACCCAGTACTTC

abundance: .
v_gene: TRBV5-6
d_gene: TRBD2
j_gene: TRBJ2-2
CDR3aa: CASSFGGGGRTGELFF
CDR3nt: TGTGCCAGCAGTTTTGGCGGGGGGGGACGGACCGGGGAGCTGTTTTTT

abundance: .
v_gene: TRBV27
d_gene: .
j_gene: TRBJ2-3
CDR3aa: CASSFTLIPHTDTQYF
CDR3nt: TGTGCCAGCAGTTTCACCTTAATCCCACACACAGATACGCAGTATTTT

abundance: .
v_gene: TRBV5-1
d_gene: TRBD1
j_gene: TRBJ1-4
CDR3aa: CASSLLTGQGEKLFF
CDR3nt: TGCGCCAGCAGCTTGCTCACGGGACAGGGAGAAAAACTGTTTTTT

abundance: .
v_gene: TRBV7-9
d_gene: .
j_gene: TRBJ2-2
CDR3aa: CASSLVLGAGTGELFF
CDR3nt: TGTGCCAGCAGCTTAGTTCTGGGGGCTGGCACCGGGGAGCTGTTTTTT

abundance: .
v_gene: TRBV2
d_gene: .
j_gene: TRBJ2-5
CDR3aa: CASSVNGGTGETQYF
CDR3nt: TGTGCCAGCAGCGTGAATGGGGGGACGGGGGAGACCCAGTACTTC

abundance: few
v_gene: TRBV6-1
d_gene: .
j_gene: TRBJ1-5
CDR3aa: CASSIRVNQPQHF
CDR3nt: TGTGCCAGCAGCATCAGGGTAAATCAGCCCCAGCATTTT

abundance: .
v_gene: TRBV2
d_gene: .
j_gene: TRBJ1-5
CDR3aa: CASSELGSSNQPQHF
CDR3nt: TGTGCCAGCAGTGAGTTGGGGAGTAGCAATCAGCCCCAGCATTTT

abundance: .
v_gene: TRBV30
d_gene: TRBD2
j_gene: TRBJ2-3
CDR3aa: CAWNRLAGGTDTQYF
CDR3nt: TGTGCCTGGAATCGGCTAGCGGGGGGCACAGATACGCAGTATTTT

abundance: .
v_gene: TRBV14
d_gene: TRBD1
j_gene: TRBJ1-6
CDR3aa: CASSRSDRLGSSYNSPLHF
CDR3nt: TGTGCCAGCAGCCGCTCGGACAGGTTGGGTAGCTCCTATAATTCACCCCTCCACTTT

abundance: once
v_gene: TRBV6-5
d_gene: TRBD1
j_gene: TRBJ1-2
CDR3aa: CASSTGDRVGYGYTF
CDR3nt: TGTGCCAGCAGTACTGGCGACAGGGTTGGCTATGGCTACACCTTC

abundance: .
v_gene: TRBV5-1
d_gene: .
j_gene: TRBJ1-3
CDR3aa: CASSLAVGQGTGNTIYF
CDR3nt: TGCGCCAGCAGCTTGGCCGTAGGTCAGGGAACTGGAAACACCATATATTTT

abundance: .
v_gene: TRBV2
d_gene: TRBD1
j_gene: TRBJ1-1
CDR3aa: CASSINRGYTEAFF
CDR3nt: TGTGCCAGCAGTATAAACAGGGGGTACACTGAAGCTTTCTTT

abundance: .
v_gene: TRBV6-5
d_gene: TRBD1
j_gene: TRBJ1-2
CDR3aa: CASGQDHYGYTF
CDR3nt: TGTGCCAGCGGACAGGACCACTATGGCTACACCTTC

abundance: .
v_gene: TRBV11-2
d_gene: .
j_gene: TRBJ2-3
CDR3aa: CASSFWGGPPDTQYF
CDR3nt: TGTGCCAGCAGCTTCTGGGGGGGGCCACCAGATACGCAGTATTTT